This TCR beta chain was identified during a study of beta chain features in type 1 diabetes. TCRB transcripts that were expressed got sequenced, as all of the isolated RNA had been reverse transcribed. Generated by immunoSEQ multiplex PCR, the TCRdb table keeps only in-frame clones and is missing some. The table includes hundreds of thousands of clones, 17% detected once. Concerning this clone itself: One end of the junction varies from germline; a read error may be responsible.

CDR1 is SQVTM and CDR2 is ANQGSEA in the germline V gene. The CDR3 length is 13 residues. The TCR sequence derives from a woman aged 18-29 years in good health. The sequenced sample was naive CD4+ T cells from blood. The chain joins TRBV29-1 to TRBJ1-1; maybe TRBD1 (6 bases). In DNA, the CDR3 is TGCAGCGTTGAGGAGGGGGGGTTCACTGCAGCTTTCTTT. Its protein product is CSVEEGGFTAAFF. Looking up the rest from reference TRBV29-1 and TRBJ1-1 gives the full variable domain: SAVISQKPSRDICQRGTSLTIQCQVDSQVTMMFWYRQQPGQSLTLIATANQGSEATYESGFVIDKFPISRPNLTFSTLTVSNMSPEDSSIYLCSVEEGGFTAAFFGQGTRLTVV.